The TCR beta chain under discussion was sequenced for a study of T cell repertoires in cytomegalovirus infection. Study at large: Alongside well-studied HLA-B-restricted CMV epitopes, recently identified HLA-C-restricted CMV epitopes were also used. An indication of both CMV infection and matching HLA type came from public TCR beta signatures. Findings and limits, study-wide: The cumulative frequency of public TCR beta families identified carriers of CMV plus the relevant HLA. HLA-C-restricted CMV-specific TCR beta clonotypes prevailed in the ex vivo response.

TCRdb passed the reads through MiXCR, listing each CDR3 protein once. The sample records fewer than 130,000 distinct CDR3 sequences, roughly two fifths being singletons. As to this clonotype: Its antigen is not identified.

The input for sequencing was CD8+ T cells from cultured PBMCs, taken from culture after CMV antigen stimulation. The receptor's source is a human donor in good health (CMV status not recorded). Some clones in this sample may be carry-over from other donors' samples.

The CDR3 here is CATSTIRTGDDTGELFF. CDR3 DNA: TGTGCCACCAGCACGATTAGGACAGGGGATGACACCGGGGAGCTGTTTTTT. V gene TRBV24-1 combines with J gene TRBJ2-2; 9 nucleotides align to TRBD1. The trim removed 7 bases at V and 3 bases at J, leaving 11 bases unmatched. Germline loops: CDR1 KGHDR, CDR2 SFDVKD. The CDR3 loop spans 17 amino acids.